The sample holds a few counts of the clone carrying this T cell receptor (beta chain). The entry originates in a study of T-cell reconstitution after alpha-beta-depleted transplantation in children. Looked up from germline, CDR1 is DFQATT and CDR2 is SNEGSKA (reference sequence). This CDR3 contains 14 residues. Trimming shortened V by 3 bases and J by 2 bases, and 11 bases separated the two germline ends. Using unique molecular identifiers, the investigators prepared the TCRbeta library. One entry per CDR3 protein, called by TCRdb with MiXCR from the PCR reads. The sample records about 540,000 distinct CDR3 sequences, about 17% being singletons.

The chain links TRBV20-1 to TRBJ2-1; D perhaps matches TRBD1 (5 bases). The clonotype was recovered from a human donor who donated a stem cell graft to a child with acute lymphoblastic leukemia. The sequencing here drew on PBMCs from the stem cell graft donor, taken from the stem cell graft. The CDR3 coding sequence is TGCAGTGCTAGGGGGCCACTCGCCTACAATGAGCAGTTCTTC. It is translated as CSARGPLAYNEQFF.